This is a list of T cell receptor beta chains from one sample in a study of T cells after yellow fever vaccination. TCRdb re-called the 5' RACE reads through MiXCR, storing one row per CDR3 protein. The sample contains under 200,000 distinct CDR3 sequences, more than 9.5% of which appear only once. The sequencing used CD8+ T cells sorted from PBMCs, collected 15 days after the yellow fever booster vaccination. These receptors were obtained from a man younger than 30 who received the YFV17D yellow fever vaccine. Each CDR3 is given without its conserved first and last residue.

V gene: TRBV6-2/TRBV6-3
J gene: TRBJ1-6
CDR3 protein: ASSYSGADNSPLH

V gene: TRBV19
J gene: TRBJ1-5
CDR3 protein: ASSIEGRVGNQPQH

V gene: TRBV24-1
J gene: TRBJ1-5
CDR3 protein: ATRQGPNQPQH

V gene: TRBV14
J gene: TRBJ2-5
CDR3 protein: ASSQDRGETQY

V gene: TRBV27
J gene: TRBJ1-2
CDR3 protein: ASSNRHWTGEGYT

V gene: TRBV28
J gene: TRBJ2-2
CDR3 protein: ASSLSGNTGELF

V gene: TRBV12-3/TRBV12-4
J gene: TRBJ2-1
CDR3 protein: ASSFLNEQF

V gene: TRBV13
J gene: TRBJ2-5
CDR3 protein: ASSQYTRTYVRDQY

V gene: TRBV7-9
J gene: TRBJ1-2
CDR3 protein: ASSESYGYT

V gene: TRBV25-1
J gene: TRBJ1-6
CDR3 protein: ASSELPTGRNSPLH

V gene: TRBV27
J gene: TRBJ1-2
CDR3 protein: ASSSFRGGGHGYT

V gene: TRBV5-1
J gene: TRBJ2-3
CDR3 protein: ASSRGTGGRNTQY

V gene: TRBV7-8
J gene: TRBJ1-6
CDR3 protein: ASSSSQGVNSPLH

V gene: TRBV7-6
J gene: TRBJ2-7
CDR3 protein: ASSLEWGADEQY

V gene: TRBV6-5
J gene: TRBJ1-2
CDR3 protein: ASSYSRLPSYGYT

V gene: TRBV12-3/TRBV12-4
J gene: TRBJ2-7
CDR3 protein: ASSLGHSYEQY

V gene: TRBV20-1
J gene: TRBJ2-3
CDR3 protein: SARVGFPGDTQY

V gene: TRBV15
J gene: TRBJ2-2
CDR3 protein: ATRIQGFPTGELF

V gene: TRBV11-2
J gene: TRBJ2-3
CDR3 protein: ASSLDIGGGITDSQY

V gene: TRBV6-2/TRBV6-3
J gene: TRBJ1-1
CDR3 protein: ASSTGYTEAF

V gene: TRBV7-2
J gene: TRBJ2-1
CDR3 protein: ASSLRRGGYNEQF

V gene: TRBV10-2
J gene: TRBJ2-1
CDR3 protein: ASSEDRFLVNEQF

V gene: TRBV4-1
J gene: TRBJ1-6
CDR3 protein: ASSQEYGNYNSPLH

V gene: TRBV29-1
J gene: TRBJ1-1
CDR3 protein: SVVFPGKNTEAF

V gene: TRBV9
J gene: TRBJ2-1
CDR3 protein: ASSVGSSGDEQF

V gene: TRBV2
J gene: TRBJ1-5
CDR3 protein: ASSPPGTLVVGNQPQH

V gene: TRBV13
J gene: TRBJ2-2
CDR3 protein: ASSSIEGQTNTGELF

V gene: TRBV4-3
J gene: TRBJ2-1
CDR3 protein: ASSQARGLSSYNEQF

V gene: TRBV6-1
J gene: TRBJ1-3
CDR3 protein: ASSSGRYGNTIY

V gene: TRBV7-2
J gene: TRBJ2-1
CDR3 protein: ATDLGNEQF

V gene: TRBV5-1
J gene: TRBJ2-1
CDR3 protein: ASSLDYPGGSFTEASEQF

V gene: TRBV5-5
J gene: TRBJ2-1
CDR3 protein: ASSFLKDEQF

V gene: TRBV27
J gene: TRBJ2-3
CDR3 protein: ASSEGAASSTDTQY

V gene: TRBV30
J gene: TRBJ2-2
CDR3 protein: AWNRDRGQGHTGELF

V gene: TRBV20-1
J gene: TRBJ1-5
CDR3 protein: SARPGRGGDQPQH

V gene: TRBV4-3
J gene: TRBJ1-2
CDR3 protein: ASSQDHRGTGYGYT

V gene: TRBV7-9
J gene: TRBJ2-5
CDR3 protein: ASSSRTGIQETQY

V gene: TRBV5-1
J gene: TRBJ1-1
CDR3 protein: ATRRGANTEAF

V gene: TRBV4-1
J gene: TRBJ2-7
CDR3 protein: ASSQDDRANQYEQY

V gene: TRBV30
J gene: TRBJ2-6
CDR3 protein: AWKGFGANVLT

V gene: TRBV20-1
J gene: TRBJ1-2
CDR3 protein: SARERGTLYGYT

V gene: TRBV7-9
J gene: TRBJ2-3
CDR3 protein: ASIDRLAGPQSTDTQY

V gene: TRBV5-1
J gene: TRBJ2-7
CDR3 protein: ASSLARGLKSEQY